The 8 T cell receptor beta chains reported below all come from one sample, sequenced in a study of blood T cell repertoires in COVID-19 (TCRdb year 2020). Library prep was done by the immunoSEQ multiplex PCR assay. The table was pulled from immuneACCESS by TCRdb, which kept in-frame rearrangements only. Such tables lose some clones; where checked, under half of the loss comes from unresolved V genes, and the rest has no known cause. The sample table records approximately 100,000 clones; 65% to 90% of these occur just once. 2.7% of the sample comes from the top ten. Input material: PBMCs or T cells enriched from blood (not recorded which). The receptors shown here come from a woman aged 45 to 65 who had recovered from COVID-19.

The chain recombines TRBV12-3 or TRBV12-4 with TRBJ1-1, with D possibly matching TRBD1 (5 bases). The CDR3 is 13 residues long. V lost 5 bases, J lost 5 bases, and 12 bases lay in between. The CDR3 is CASSEAGGTEAFF. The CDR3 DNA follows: TGTGCCAGCAGTGAAGCGGGGGGAACTGAAGCTTTCTTT.

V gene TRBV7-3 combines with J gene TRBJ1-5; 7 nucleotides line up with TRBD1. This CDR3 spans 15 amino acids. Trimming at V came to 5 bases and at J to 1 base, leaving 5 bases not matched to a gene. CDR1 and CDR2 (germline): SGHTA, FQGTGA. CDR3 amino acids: CASSRTGVSNQPQHF. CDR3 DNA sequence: TGTGCCAGCAGCAGGACAGGAGTCAGCAATCAGCCCCAGCATTTT.

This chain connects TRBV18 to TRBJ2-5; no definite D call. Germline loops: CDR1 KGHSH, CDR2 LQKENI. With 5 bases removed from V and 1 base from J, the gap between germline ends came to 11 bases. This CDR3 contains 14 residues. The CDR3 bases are TGTGCCAGCTCATTCGTCGGTATCCAAGAGACCCAGTACTTC. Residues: CASSFVGIQETQYF.

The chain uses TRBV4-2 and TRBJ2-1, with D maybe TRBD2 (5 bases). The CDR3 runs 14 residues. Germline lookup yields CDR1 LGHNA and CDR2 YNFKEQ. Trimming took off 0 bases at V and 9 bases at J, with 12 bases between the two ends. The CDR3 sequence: CASSQDRLAGEQFF. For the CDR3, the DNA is TGTGCCAGCAGCCAAGATCGGTTGGCGGGTGAGCAGTTCTTC.

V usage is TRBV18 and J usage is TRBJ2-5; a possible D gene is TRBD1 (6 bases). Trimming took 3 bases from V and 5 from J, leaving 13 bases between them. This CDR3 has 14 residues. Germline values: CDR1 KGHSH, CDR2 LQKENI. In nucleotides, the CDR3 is TGTGCCAGCTCACCGGGGCAGGGGTCGGAGACCCAGTACTTC. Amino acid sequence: CASSPGQGSETQYF.

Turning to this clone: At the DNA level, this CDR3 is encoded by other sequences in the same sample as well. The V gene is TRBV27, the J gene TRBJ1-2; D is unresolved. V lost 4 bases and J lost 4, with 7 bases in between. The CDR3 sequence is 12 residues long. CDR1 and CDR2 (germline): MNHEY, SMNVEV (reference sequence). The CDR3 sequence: CASSSGGYGYTF. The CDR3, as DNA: TGTGCCAGCAGTTCCGGAGGCTATGGCTACACCTTC.

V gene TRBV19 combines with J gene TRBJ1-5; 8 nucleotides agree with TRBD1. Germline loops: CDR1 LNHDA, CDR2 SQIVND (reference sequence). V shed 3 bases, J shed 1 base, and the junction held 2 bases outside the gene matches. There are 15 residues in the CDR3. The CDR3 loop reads CASSIQGASNQPQHF. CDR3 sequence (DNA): TGTGCCAGTAGTATTCAGGGGGCGAGCAATCAGCCCCAGCATTTT. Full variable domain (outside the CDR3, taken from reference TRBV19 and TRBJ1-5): DGGITQSPKYLFRKEGQNVTLSCEQNLNHDAMYWYRQDPGQGLRLIYYSQIVNDFQKGDIAEGYSVSREKKESFPLTVTSAQKNPTAFYLCASSIQGASNQPQHFGDGTRLSIL.

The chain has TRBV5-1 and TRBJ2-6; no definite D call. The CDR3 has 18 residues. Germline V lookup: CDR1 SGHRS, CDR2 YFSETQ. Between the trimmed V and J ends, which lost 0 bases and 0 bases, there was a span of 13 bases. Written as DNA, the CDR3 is TGCGCCAGCAGCTTGGGGGCAGACCAAATCTCTGGGGCCAACGTCCTGACTTTC. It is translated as CASSLGADQISGANVLTF.